This T cell receptor beta chain was identified during a study of T cell changes during pregnancy in multiple sclerosis. Here immunoSEQ multiplex PCR was the method, and the copy in TCRdb shows in-frame clones only, minus some. Seen here are roughly 90,000 clones, more than 85% observed once, and the top ten hold 0.95%. Trimming shortened V by 0 bases and J by 5 bases, and 8 bases separated the two germline ends. CDR3 length: 13 amino acids. Germline assignment: CDR1 SGHNT and CDR2 YYREEE (reference sequence). The rearrangement uses TRBV5-4 and TRBJ1-2; a weak D match, TRBD1 (5 bases). The sample in question was peripheral blood, obtained before pregnancy. The TCR sequence derives from a female donor with multiple sclerosis, enrolled in a pregnancy study. The CDR3 DNA reads as TGTGCCAGCAGCTTGGGGGGGGAATATGGCTACACCTTC. This sequence encodes CASSLGGEYGYTF.